Listed below are T cell receptor beta chains from one sample, sequenced in a study of T cell responses to AZD1222 COVID-19 vaccine. Using immunoSEQ multiplex PCR, the repertoire was profiled, and TCRdb retains in-frame clones only, with some absent. The table has about 130,000 clones, roughly 88% seen once. Source: peripheral blood, taken 28 days after the second AZD1222 dose. The source of these receptors is an adult who received the AZD1222 COVID-19 vaccine. The CDR3 runs from the conserved cysteine through the conserved F or W. D genes are given only for firm matches. The size field is filled for only some rows; it gives once, few, many or a size class.

>TRBJ1-5|TRBV27|NA|NA
TGTGCCAGCAGTTCGGTTAATAGCAATCAGCCCCAGCATTTT
CASSSVNSNQPQHF
>TRBJ1-5|TRBV2|NA|NA
TGTGCCAGCCGACGACCAGGGTCCTATAGCAATCAGCCCCAGCATTTT
CASRRPGSYSNQPQHF
>TRBJ2-7|TRBV9|TRBD2|NA
TGTGCCAGCAGCGTAGTCGGGACTAGTTACGAGCAGTACTTC
CASSVVGTSYEQYF
>TRBJ1-2|TRBV18|NA|NA
TGTGCCAGCTCACCTCGGGCTGACCTCCCCCTCAACACCTTC
CASSPRADLPLNTF
>TRBJ2-7|TRBV29-1|NA|NA
TGCAGTCCTAACGGGGGCCATTTACTCTACGAGCAGTACTTC
CSPNGGHLLYEQYF
>TRBJ2-1|TRBV9|NA|NA
TGTGCCAGCGGGCGTACCTGGCGGTTCAATGAGCAGTTCTTC
CASGRTWRFNEQFF
>TRBJ2-7|TRBV18|NA|NA
TGTGCCAGCTCGATAGGGGGGAGCGACTACGAGCAGTACTTC
CASSIGGSDYEQYF
>TRBJ2-7|TRBV4-1|TRBD2|once
TGCGCCAGCAGCCCTATTCCGGGGGGTAGTTACGAGCAGTACTTC
CASSPIPGGSYEQYF
>TRBJ2-5|TRBV30|NA|NA
TGTGCCTGGAGTGGGCAGGGAGGTGAGACCCAGTACTTC
CAWSGQGGETQYF
>TRBJ2-2|TRBV28|NA|NA
TGTGCCAGCAGTTTGGGTGGGAGTCCCGGGGAGCTGTTTTTT
CASSLGGSPGELFF
>TRBJ1-2|TRBV7-9|TRBD1|NA
TGTGCCAGCAGGACAGGGTCGGACTATGGCTACACCTTC
CASRTGSDYGYTF
>TRBJ2-3|TRBV10-3|NA|once
TGTGCCATCAGGGGTTTTACGGGGAGGACAGATACGCAGTATTTT
CAIRGFTGRTDTQYF
>TRBJ1-2|TRBV6-5|NA|few
TGTGCCAGCAGTTACTCGACCAGGGCCGGCGGCTACACCTTC
CASSYSTRAGGYTF
>TRBJ2-3|TRBV5-6|TRBD1|NA
TGTGCCAGCAGCCCGACAGGGGCCACAGATACGCAGTATTTT
CASSPTGATDTQYF
>TRBJ2-1|TRBV4-1|NA|NA
TGCGCCAGCAGCCAAGCGGACAGTTACAATGAGCAGTTCTTC
CASSQADSYNEQFF
>TRBJ2-1|TRBV23-1|TRBD2|NA
TGCGCCAGCAGCCCCAGGAGCGGGAGAATGAATGAGCAGTTCTTC
CASSPRSGRMNEQFF
>TRBJ1-2|TRBV7-8|TRBD1|NA
TGTGCCAGCAGCCTCCGGACAGGGGACAACTATGGCTACACCTTC
CASSLRTGDNYGYTF
>TRBJ2-3|TRBV5-1|NA|NA
TGCGCCAGCAGCTTACGGGGATATAGCACAGATACGCAGTATTTT
CASSLRGYSTDTQYF
>TRBJ2-7|TRBV19|TRBD2|NA
TGTGCCAGTAGTAGCCTAGCGGGAATCTACGAGCAGTACTTC
CASSSLAGIYEQYF
>TRBJ2-3|TRBV28|NA|NA
NA
CASSFGPGDMYTDTQYF
>TRBJ2-1|TRBV6-1|NA|NA
TGTGCCAGCAGTGATGGAATAACAGGGCACTTCTACAATGAGCAGTTCTTC
CASSDGITGHFYNEQFF
>TRBJ1-3|TRBV5-1|NA|NA
TGCGCCAGCAGCTTGGGAAGGACCCCGGCAGGGAACACCATATATTTT
CASSLGRTPAGNTIYF
>TRBJ1-2|TRBV5-4|NA|NA
TGTGCCAGCAGTTGGGGGCCAGAAGGCAACACCTTC
CASSWGPEGNTF
>TRBJ2-7|TRBV6-6|NA|NA
TGTGCCAGCAGAGCAACCCCCTACGAGCAGTACTTC
CASRATPYEQYF
>TRBJ1-6|TRBV24-1|NA|NA
TGTGCCACCAGTGATTTTTGGGGCGCGAGCAATTCACCCCTCCACTTT
CATSDFWGASNSPLHF
>TRBJ2-7|TRBV5-1|TRBD2|once
TGCGCCAGCAGACCTCTAGCGGGAGGGATAATTAGCTCCTACGAGCAGTACTTC
CASRPLAGGIISSYEQYF
>TRBJ2-7|TRBV9|TRBD2|few
TGTGCCAGCAGCCCAACTAGCGGGGATTACGAGCAGTACTTC
CASSPTSGDYEQYF
>TRBJ1-6|TRBV30|TRBD1|NA
TGTGCCTGGAAGACAGGGTGGGGTTCACCCCTCCACTTT
CAWKTGWGSPLHF
>TRBJ2-5|TRBV29-1|TRBD2|NA
TGCAGCGTTGAAGTCAGTTGGGCTAGCGGGAGACGGGAGACCCAGTACTTC
CSVEVSWASGRRETQYF
>TRBJ2-7|TRBV29-1|NA|NA
TGCAGCGTTGAAACAGACAGGCCAACCTACGAGCAGTACTTC
CSVETDRPTYEQYF
>TRBJ1-6|TRBV6-5|NA|NA
TGTGCCAGCAGTTACGGGGGGAGGAATTCACCCCTCCACTTT
CASSYGGRNSPLHF
>TRBJ2-1|TRBV7-9|NA|once
TGTGCCAGCAGCTCCAGGAGCGGTTACAATGAGCAGTTCTTC
CASSSRSGYNEQFF
>TRBJ1-2|TRBV4-2|NA|NA
TGTGCCAGCAGCCAGATCCAGAGCAACTATGGCTACACCTTC
CASSQIQSNYGYTF
>TRBJ1-1|TRBV14|NA|NA
TGTGCCAGCAGCCAAGCGACTAGCCTAGGTACTGAAGCTTTCTTT
CASSQATSLGTEAFF
>TRBJ1-2|TRBV12-3/TRBV12-4|NA|NA
TGTGCCAGCAGTTTCGGGGGCCCACAGGTTGGCACCTTC
CASSFGGPQVGTF
>TRBJ1-5|TRBV2|TRBD1|NA
TGTGCCAGCAGCCGCGACAGGGGGAGTCAGCCCCAGCATTTT
CASSRDRGSQPQHF
>TRBJ1-3|TRBV3-1/TRBV3-2|NA|NA
TGTGCCAGCAGCCGTAGCGGGGCAGGGAGGACTGGAAACACCATATATTTT
CASSRSGAGRTGNTIYF
>TRBJ1-2|TRBV4-2|TRBD1|NA
TGTGCCAGCAGCCTTGAGACAGGGCTTAACTATGGCTACACCTTC
CASSLETGLNYGYTF
>TRBJ1-5|TRBV5-1|NA|NA
TGCGCCAGCAGCGTGGTTCCGGATCAGCCCCAGCATTTT
CASSVVPDQPQHF
>TRBJ2-5|TRBV10-2|TRBD1|NA
TGCGCCAGCAGCGCATCGACCAGGGGGGAGACCCAGTACTTC
CASSASTRGETQYF
>TRBJ2-2|TRBV4-1|NA|NA
TGCGCCAGCAGCCAGAGGGACCTAGGGGTCGGGGAGCTGTTTTTT
CASSQRDLGVGELFF
>TRBJ1-2|TRBV10-3|NA|NA
TGTGCCATCAGTGGCTGGCTCGACGGTGGCTACACCTTC
CAISGWLDGGYTF
>TRBJ2-2|TRBV5-1|NA|NA
TGCGCCAGCAGCTGGCGCGGGCCCACCGGGGAGCTGTTTTTT
CASSWRGPTGELFF
>TRBJ1-4|TRBV10-3|TRBD1|NA
TGTGCCATCAGTGACAGGACAGGGACAACTAATGAAAAACTGTTTTTT
CAISDRTGTTNEKLFF
>TRBJ2-5|TRBV5-1|NA|NA
TGCGCCAGCAGCTTGTCGTCCGAACAAGAGACCCAGTACTTC
CASSLSSEQETQYF
>TRBJ2-3|TRBV1|NA|NA
TGCACCAGCACCCTAGTCGGGGGTACGCAGTATTTT
CTSTLVGGTQYF
>TRBJ2-5|TRBV9|TRBD1|NA
TGTGCCAGCAGCCCACCGGGTGGGACAGGGGGAGAGACCCAGTACTTC
CASSPPGGTGGETQYF
>TRBJ2-1|TRBV29-1|TRBD1|NA
TGCAGCGTGCCCGGGACAGGGATGGATGAGCAGTTCTTC
CSVPGTGMDEQFF
>TRBJ1-5|TRBV2|NA|NA
TGTGCCACCTCCCGGGACACATATCAGCCCCAGCATTTT
CATSRDTYQPQHF
>TRBJ2-3|TRBV30|NA|NA
TGTGCCTGGAGTGGTGACACAGATACGCAGTATTTT
CAWSGDTDTQYF